This T cell receptor beta chain was documented in a study of cytomegalovirus exposure and HLA in healthy donors. Germline V lookup: CDR1 SGHNT, CDR2 YENEEA. This CDR3 has 15 residues. V dropped 5 bases and J dropped 5; count of bases not matched to a gene: 12. The PCR used 60 Vbeta and 13 Jbeta primers. As processed by the authors: Among the unique TCR beta chains that a later analysis counted, about 86 million in all, about 11 million were shared. Produced via immunoSEQ multiplex PCR; TCRdb's table is partial and in-frame only. V and J calls and clone size are copied from that table; D and trimming were computed from the DNA. The data contain 200,000 to 250,000 clones, about 85% of them singletons.

The sample comprised PBMCs. This chain links TRBV11-3 with TRBJ2-7, with 7 bases fitting TRBD1. The origin of this receptor is a human donor in good health. The CDR3 sequence is CASSPRQGAGNEQYF. In DNA, the CDR3 is TGTGCCAGCAGCCCGCGACAGGGCGCTGGAAACGAGCAGTACTTC.